In its sample, the clone carrying this T cell receptor (beta chain) was seen many times. What it binds is not known. The source of the sample is a study of T-cell memory formation after mild COVID-19. Study-level findings and limits: Pre-infection memory showed some responding clones, and this suggested that cross-reactive memory joined.

V shed 5 bases and J shed 5 bases, with 12 bases lying between them. Germline V CDR1 and CDR2: SGHTA, FQGNSA. The CDR3 is 14 amino acids. TCRdb called the 5' RACE reads again in MiXCR, with one record for every CDR3 protein. Of just over 200,000 distinct CDR3 sequences listed, 9.5% are singletons. Sequenced input: PBMCs or a T cell subset sorted from them (not recorded which). This TCR derives from a man aged 18-30 years who had mild COVID-19 (a few samples of this study predate the infection). Cell type and time point are not known. The rearrangement uses TRBV7-2 and TRBJ2-2; D remains unclear. CDR3 loop: CASSPLARTGELFF. The CDR3 DNA is TGTGCCAGCAGCCCACTGGCCCGGACCGGGGAGCTGTTTTTT.